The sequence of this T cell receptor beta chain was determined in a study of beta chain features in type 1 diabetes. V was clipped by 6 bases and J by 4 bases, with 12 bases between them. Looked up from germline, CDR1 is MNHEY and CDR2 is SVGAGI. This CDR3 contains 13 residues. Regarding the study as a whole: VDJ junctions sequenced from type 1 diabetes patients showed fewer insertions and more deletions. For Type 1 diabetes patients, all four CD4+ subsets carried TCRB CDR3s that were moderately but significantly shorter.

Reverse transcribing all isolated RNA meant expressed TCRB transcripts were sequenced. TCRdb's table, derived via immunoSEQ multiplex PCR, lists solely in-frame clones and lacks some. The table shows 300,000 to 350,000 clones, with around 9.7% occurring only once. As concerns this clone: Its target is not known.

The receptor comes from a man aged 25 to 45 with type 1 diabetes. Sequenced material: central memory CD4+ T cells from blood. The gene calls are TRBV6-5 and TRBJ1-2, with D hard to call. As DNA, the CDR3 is TGTGCCAGCAGCCCTGAGGCAGCCTATGGCTACACCTTC. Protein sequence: CASSPEAAYGYTF.